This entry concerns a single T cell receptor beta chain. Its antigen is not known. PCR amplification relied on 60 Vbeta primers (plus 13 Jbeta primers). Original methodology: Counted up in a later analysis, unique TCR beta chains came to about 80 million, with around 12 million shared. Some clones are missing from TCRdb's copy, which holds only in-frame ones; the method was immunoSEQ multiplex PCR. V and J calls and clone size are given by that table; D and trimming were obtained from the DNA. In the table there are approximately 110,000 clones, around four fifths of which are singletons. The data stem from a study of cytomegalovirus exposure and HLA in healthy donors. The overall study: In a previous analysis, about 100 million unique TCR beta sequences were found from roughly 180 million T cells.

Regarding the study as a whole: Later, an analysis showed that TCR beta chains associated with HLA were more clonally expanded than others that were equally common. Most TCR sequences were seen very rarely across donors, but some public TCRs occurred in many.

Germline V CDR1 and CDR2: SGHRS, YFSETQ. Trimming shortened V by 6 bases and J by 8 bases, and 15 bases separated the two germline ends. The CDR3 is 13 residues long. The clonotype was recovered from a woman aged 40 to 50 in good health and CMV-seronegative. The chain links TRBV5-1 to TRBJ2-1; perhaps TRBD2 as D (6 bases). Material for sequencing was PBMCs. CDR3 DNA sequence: TGCGCCAGCAAGCCTTACGGGGGTTATGAGCAGTTCTTC. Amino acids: CASKPYGGYEQFF.